This is a list of T cell receptor beta chains from one sample in a study of T cells after yellow fever vaccination. TCRdb independently ran MiXCR on the 5' RACE reads; one entry per CDR3 protein. Among some 600,000 distinct CDR3 sequences, roughly 12% were seen once, and the ten largest hold 14% to 15%. The starting material was PBMCs, obtained on the day of the yellow fever booster vaccination. These receptors came from a young man who received the YFV17D yellow fever vaccine. The CDR3 runs from the conserved cysteine through the conserved F or W. A D gene is named only where the DNA matches it firmly. Some rows mark clone size as missing; the rest say once, few, many or name a class of expanded clone.

v_gene: TRBV29-1
d_gene: -
j_gene: TRBJ2-7
abundance: -
CDR3nt: TGCAGCGCCTGGGACGGTTACGAGCAGTACTTC
CDR3aa: CSAWDGYEQYF

v_gene: TRBV2
d_gene: TRBD1
j_gene: TRBJ2-1
abundance: -
CDR3nt: TGTGCCAGCAGTTTAGACAGGGCAAACAATGAGCAGTTCTTC
CDR3aa: CASSLDRANNEQFF

v_gene: TRBV20-1
d_gene: TRBD2
j_gene: TRBJ2-5
abundance: -
CDR3nt: TGCAGTGCTAGGCGACTAGCGGGGGGGGTGGTGACCCAGTACTTC
CDR3aa: CSARRLAGGVVTQYF

v_gene: TRBV7-8
d_gene: -
j_gene: TRBJ1-6
abundance: few
CDR3nt: TGTGCCAGCAGCTTAGAAAACAGAAATTCACCCCTCCACTTT
CDR3aa: CASSLENRNSPLHF

v_gene: TRBV4-3
d_gene: TRBD1
j_gene: TRBJ1-2
abundance: few
CDR3nt: TGCGCCAGCAGCCAAGAACAGGGGAACTATGGCTACACCTTC
CDR3aa: CASSQEQGNYGYTF

v_gene: TRBV5-4
d_gene: -
j_gene: TRBJ2-7
abundance: -
CDR3nt: TGTGCCAGCAGCTTGGAGTCATACGAAGTCTACGAGCCGTACTTC
CDR3aa: CASSLESYEVYEPYF

v_gene: TRBV5-6
d_gene: -
j_gene: TRBJ2-7
abundance: few
CDR3nt: TGTGCCAGCAGCCCCCCCCCGGGACACTTATACGAGCAGTACTTC
CDR3aa: CASSPPPGHLYEQYF

v_gene: TRBV12-3/TRBV12-4
d_gene: -
j_gene: TRBJ2-7
abundance: few
CDR3nt: TGTGCCAGCAGTTTTAAGGGGGTTGAGCAGTACTTC
CDR3aa: CASSFKGVEQYF

v_gene: TRBV15
d_gene: -
j_gene: TRBJ2-3
abundance: -
CDR3nt: TGTGCCACCAGCGGTACGAGCGCAGATACGCAGTATTTT
CDR3aa: CATSGTSADTQYF

v_gene: TRBV4-3
d_gene: -
j_gene: TRBJ2-1
abundance: -
CDR3nt: TGCGCCAGCAGCCAAGTCGGGGGTAACGGTGAGCAGTTCTTC
CDR3aa: CASSQVGGNGEQFF

v_gene: TRBV18
d_gene: -
j_gene: TRBJ2-7
abundance: -
CDR3nt: TGTGCCAGCTCACCACCGCACGAGCAGTACTTC
CDR3aa: CASSPPHEQYF

v_gene: TRBV6-4
d_gene: -
j_gene: TRBJ2-7
abundance: -
CDR3nt: TGTGCCAGCGGTGACAGAGATCTCCGGCAGGGCCTCTGGGAGCAGTACTTC
CDR3aa: CASGDRDLRQGLWEQYF

v_gene: TRBV6-1
d_gene: TRBD2
j_gene: TRBJ2-5
abundance: few
CDR3nt: TGTGCCAGCAGGTGGCCGGGACTAGGTAGCGAGACCCAGTACTTC
CDR3aa: CASRWPGLGSETQYF

v_gene: TRBV3-1
d_gene: -
j_gene: TRBJ2-7
abundance: -
CDR3nt: TGTGCCAGCAGCCAAGATCACCGGAGAAACTACGAGCAGTACTTC
CDR3aa: CASSQDHRRNYEQYF

v_gene: TRBV7-9
d_gene: -
j_gene: TRBJ2-1
abundance: few
CDR3nt: TGTGCCAGCAGTGGAGGAGAGCGTGAGCAGTTCTTC
CDR3aa: CASSGGEREQFF

v_gene: TRBV29-1
d_gene: -
j_gene: TRBJ1-2
abundance: -
CDR3nt: TGCAGCGCCGAAGGGAACGCCGGCTACACCTTC
CDR3aa: CSAEGNAGYTF

v_gene: TRBV4-3
d_gene: -
j_gene: TRBJ1-3
abundance: many
CDR3nt: TGCGCCAGCAGCCAAGAACCCCCTCCGGCAAACACCATATATTTT
CDR3aa: CASSQEPPPANTIYF

v_gene: TRBV20-1
d_gene: -
j_gene: TRBJ2-1
abundance: -
CDR3nt: TGCTGTGCTATTCCCGTCAAGCGCTTAACCTACAATGAGCAGTTCTTC
CDR3aa: CCAIPVKRLTYNEQFF

v_gene: TRBV7-9
d_gene: -
j_gene: TRBJ2-2
abundance: few
CDR3nt: TGTGCCAGCAGTTTAAGCCAGCCCGGGGAGCTGTTTTTT
CDR3aa: CASSLSQPGELFF

v_gene: TRBV20-1
d_gene: -
j_gene: TRBJ2-7
abundance: many
CDR3nt: TGCAGTGCCAATCCCGGTCCCACCTACGAGCAGTACTTC
CDR3aa: CSANPGPTYEQYF

v_gene: TRBV12-3/TRBV12-4
d_gene: -
j_gene: TRBJ2-7
abundance: -
CDR3nt: TGTGCCAGCAGAGCGGAGGCGGTCTCCTACGAGCAGTACTTC
CDR3aa: CASRAEAVSYEQYF

v_gene: TRBV5-1
d_gene: TRBD2
j_gene: TRBJ2-3
abundance: few
CDR3nt: TGCGCCAGCAGCGAGGGACTAGCGGGAGCCGTGCCGTCAGATACGCAGTATTTT
CDR3aa: CASSEGLAGAVPSDTQYF